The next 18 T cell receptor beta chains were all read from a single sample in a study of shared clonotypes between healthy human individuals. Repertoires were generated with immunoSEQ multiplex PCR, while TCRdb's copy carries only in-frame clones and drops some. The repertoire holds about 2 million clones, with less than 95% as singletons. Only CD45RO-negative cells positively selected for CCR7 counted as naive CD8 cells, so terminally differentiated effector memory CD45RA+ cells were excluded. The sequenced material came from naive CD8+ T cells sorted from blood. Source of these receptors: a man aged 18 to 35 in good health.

CDR3 nucleotide sequence: TGCGCCAGCAGCACGAGGGGAGGTAGCACAGATACGCAGTATTTT. It yields the protein CASSTRGGSTDTQYF. The V and J genes are TRBV4-1 and TRBJ2-3; maybe TRBD2 (6 bases). CDR1 and CDR2 from the germline V gene are MGHRA and YSYEKL. This CDR3 has 15 residues. The V and J ends lost 5 bases and 0 bases respectively, with 12 bases between them.

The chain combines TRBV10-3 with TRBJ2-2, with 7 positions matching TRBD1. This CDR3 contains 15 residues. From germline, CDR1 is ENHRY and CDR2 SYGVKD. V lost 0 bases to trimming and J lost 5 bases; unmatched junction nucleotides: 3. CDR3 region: CAISESTGETGELFF. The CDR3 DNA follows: TGTGCCATCAGTGAGTCTACAGGGGAGACCGGGGAGCTGTTTTTT.

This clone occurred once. CDR3 protein: CAISPGQAHSNQPQHF. The CDR3 DNA reads as TGTGCCATCAGTCCTGGGCAGGCGCATAGCAATCAGCCCCAGCATTTT. The V gene is TRBV10-3, the J gene TRBJ1-5; D call uncertain. This CDR3 region has 16 residues. The germline V and J ends were trimmed by 5 bases and 0 bases, with 14 bases remaining between them. Germline V gene sequence: CDR1 ENHRY, CDR2 SYGVKD.

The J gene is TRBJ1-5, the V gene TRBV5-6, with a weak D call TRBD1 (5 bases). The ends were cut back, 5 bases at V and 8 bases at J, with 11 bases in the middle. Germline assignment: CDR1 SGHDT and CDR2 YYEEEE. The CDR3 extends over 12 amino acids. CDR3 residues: CASSFSGKPQHF. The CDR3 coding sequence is TGTGCCAGCAGTTTTTCAGGGAAGCCCCAGCATTTT.

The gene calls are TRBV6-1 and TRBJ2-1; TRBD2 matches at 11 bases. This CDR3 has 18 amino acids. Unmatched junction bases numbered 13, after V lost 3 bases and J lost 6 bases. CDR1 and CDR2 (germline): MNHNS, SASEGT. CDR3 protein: CASSEGFMRLAGFNEQFF. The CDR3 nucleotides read TGTGCCAGCAGTGAGGGTTTTATGAGACTAGCGGGATTCAATGAGCAGTTCTTC.

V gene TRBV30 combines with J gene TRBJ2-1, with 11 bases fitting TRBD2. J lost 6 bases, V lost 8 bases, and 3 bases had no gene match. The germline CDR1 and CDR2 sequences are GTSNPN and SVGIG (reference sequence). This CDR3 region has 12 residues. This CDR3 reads CAGTSGSNEQFF. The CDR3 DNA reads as TGTGCCGGGACTAGCGGAAGCAATGAGCAGTTCTTC. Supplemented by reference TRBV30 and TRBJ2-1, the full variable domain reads SQTIHQWPATLVQPVGSPLSLECTVEGTSNPNLYWYRQAAGRGLQLLFYSVGIGQISSEVPQNLSASRPQDRQFILSSKKLLLSDSGFYLCAGTSGSNEQFFGPGTRLTVL.

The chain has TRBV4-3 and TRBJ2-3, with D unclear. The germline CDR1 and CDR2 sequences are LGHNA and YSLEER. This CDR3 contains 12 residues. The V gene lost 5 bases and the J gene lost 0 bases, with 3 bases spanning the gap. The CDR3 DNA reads TGCGCCAGCAGCTTTAGCACAGATACGCAGTATTTT. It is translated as CASSFSTDTQYF.

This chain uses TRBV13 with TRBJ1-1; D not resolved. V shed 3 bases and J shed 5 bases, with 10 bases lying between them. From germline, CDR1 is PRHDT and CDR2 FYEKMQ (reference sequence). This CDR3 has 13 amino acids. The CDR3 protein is CASSFGQETEAFF. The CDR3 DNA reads TGTGCCAGCAGCTTCGGGCAGGAAACTGAAGCTTTCTTT. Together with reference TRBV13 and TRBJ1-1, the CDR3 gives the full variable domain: AAGVIQSPRHLIKEKRETATLKCYPIPRHDTVYWYQQGPGQDPQFLISFYEKMQSDKGSIPDRFSAQQFSDYHSELNMSSLELGDSALYFCASSFGQETEAFFGQGTRLTVV.

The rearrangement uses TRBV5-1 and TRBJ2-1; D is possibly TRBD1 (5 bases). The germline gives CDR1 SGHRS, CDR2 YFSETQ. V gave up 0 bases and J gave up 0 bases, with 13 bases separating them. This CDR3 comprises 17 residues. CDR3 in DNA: TGCGCCAGCAGCTTGGAGGTGGCAGGGTCCTCCTACAATGAGCAGTTCTTC. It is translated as CASSLEVAGSSYNEQFF. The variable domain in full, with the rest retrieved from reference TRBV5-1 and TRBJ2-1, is KAGVTQTPRYLIKTRGQQVTLSCSPISGHRSVSWYQQTPGQGLQFLFEYFSETQRNKGNFPGRFSGRQFSNSRSEMNVSTLELGDSALYLCASSLEVAGSSYNEQFFGPGTRLTVL.

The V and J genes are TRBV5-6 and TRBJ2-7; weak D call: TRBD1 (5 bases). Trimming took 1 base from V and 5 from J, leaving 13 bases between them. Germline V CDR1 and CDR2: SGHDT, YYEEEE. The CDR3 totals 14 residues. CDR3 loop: CASSLRGIKDEQYF. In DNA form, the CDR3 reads TGTGCCAGCAGCTTGAGGGGTATCAAAGACGAGCAGTACTTC.

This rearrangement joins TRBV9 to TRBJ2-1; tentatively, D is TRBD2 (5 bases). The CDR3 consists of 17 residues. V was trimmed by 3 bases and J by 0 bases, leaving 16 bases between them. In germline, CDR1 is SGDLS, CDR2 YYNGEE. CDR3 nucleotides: TGTGCCAGCAGCGAGGGCCCCGGGATCAGCTCCTACAATGAGCAGTTCTTC. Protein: CASSEGPGISSYNEQFF.

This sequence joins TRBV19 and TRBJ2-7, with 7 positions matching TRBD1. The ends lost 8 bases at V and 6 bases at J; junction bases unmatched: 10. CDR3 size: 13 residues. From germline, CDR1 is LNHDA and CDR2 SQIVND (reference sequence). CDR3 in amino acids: CASRASGGVEQYF. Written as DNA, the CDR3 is TGTGCCAGTCGCGCTTCAGGGGGAGTCGAGCAGTACTTC. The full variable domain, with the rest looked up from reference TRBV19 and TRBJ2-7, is DGGITQSPKYLFRKEGQNVTLSCEQNLNHDAMYWYRQDPGQGLRLIYYSQIVNDFQKGDIAEGYSVSREKKESFPLTVTSAQKNPTAFYLCASRASGGVEQYFGPGTRLTVT.

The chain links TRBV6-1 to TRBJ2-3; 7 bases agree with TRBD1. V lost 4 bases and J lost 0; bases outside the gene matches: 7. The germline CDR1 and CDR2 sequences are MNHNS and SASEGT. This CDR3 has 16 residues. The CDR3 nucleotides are TGTGCCAGCAGTGTGACAGGGTACCTCAGCACAGATACGCAGTATTTT. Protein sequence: CASSVTGYLSTDTQYF.

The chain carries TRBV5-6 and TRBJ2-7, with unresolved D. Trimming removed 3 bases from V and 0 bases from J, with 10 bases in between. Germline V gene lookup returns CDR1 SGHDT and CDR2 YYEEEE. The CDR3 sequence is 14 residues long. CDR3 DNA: TGTGCCAGCAGCTCCCTGGGGAACTCCTACGAGCAGTACTTC. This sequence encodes CASSSLGNSYEQYF. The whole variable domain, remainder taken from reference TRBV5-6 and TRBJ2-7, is DAGVTQSPTHLIKTRGQQVTLRCSPKSGHDTVSWYQQALGQGPQFIFQYYEEEERQRGNFPDRFSGHQFPNYSSELNVNALLLGDSALYLCASSSLGNSYEQYFGPGTRLTVT.

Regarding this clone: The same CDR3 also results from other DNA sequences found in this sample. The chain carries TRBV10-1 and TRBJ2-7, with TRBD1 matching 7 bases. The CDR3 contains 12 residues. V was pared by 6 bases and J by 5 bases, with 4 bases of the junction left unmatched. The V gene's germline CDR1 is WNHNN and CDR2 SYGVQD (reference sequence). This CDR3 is CASSDRADEQYF. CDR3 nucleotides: TGCGCCAGCAGCGACAGGGCCGACGAGCAGTACTTC.

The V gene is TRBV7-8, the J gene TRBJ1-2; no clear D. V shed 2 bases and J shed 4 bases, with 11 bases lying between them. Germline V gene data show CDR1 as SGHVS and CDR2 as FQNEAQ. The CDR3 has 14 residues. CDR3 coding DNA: TGTGCCAGCAGCTTATCGGCAGAAACCTATGGCTACACCTTC. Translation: CASSLSAETYGYTF.

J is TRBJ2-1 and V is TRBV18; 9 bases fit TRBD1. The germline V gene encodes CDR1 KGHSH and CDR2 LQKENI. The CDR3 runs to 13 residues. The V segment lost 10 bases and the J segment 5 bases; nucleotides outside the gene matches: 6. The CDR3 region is CAIPDRGNNEQFF. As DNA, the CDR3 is TGTGCCATCCCTGACAGGGGGAACAATGAGCAGTTCTTC.

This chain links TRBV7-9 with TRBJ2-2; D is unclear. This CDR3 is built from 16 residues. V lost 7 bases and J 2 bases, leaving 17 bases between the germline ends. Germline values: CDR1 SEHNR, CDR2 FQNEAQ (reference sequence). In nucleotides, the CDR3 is TGTGCCAGCACCCACCCCCCCATTGGAAACACCGGGGAGCTGTTTTTT. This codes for CASTHPPIGNTGELFF.